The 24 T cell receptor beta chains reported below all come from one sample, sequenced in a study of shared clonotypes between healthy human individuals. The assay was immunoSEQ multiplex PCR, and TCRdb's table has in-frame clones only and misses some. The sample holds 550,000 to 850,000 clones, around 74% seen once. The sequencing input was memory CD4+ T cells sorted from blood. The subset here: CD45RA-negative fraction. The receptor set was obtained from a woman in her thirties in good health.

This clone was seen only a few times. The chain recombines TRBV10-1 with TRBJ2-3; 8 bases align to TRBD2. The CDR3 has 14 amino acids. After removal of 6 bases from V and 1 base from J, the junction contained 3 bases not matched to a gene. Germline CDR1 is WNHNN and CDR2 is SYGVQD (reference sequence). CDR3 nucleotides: TGCGCCAGCAGCAGAGCGGGAGGCACAGATACGCAGTATTTT. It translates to CASSRAGGTDTQYF.

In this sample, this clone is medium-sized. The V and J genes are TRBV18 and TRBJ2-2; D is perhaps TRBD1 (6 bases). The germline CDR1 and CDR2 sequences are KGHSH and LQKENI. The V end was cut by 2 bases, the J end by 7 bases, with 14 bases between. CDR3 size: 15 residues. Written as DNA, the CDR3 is TGTGCCAGCTCACCAGGACAGAGCCCCATCGGGGAGCTGTTTTTT. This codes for CASSPGQSPIGELFF. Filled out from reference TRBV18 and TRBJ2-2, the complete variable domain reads NAGVMQNPRHLVRRRGQEARLRCSPMKGHSHVYWYRQLPEEGLKFMVYLQKENIIDESGMPKERFSAEFPKEGPSILRIQQVVRGDSAAYFCASSPGQSPIGELFFGEGSRLTVL.

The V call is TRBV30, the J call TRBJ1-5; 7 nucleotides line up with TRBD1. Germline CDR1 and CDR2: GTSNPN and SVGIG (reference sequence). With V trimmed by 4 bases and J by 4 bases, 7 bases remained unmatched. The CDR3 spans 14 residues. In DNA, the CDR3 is TGTGCCTGGAATGACAGGGTGAATAATCAGCCCCAGCATTTT. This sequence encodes CAWNDRVNNQPQHF.

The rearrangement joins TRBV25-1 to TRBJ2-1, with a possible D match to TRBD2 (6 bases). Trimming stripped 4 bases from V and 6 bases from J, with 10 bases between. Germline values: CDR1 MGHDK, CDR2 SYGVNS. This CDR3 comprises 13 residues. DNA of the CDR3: TGTGCCAGCAGTGCGGACGGGGGCAATGAGCAGTTCTTC. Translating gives CASSADGGNEQFF.

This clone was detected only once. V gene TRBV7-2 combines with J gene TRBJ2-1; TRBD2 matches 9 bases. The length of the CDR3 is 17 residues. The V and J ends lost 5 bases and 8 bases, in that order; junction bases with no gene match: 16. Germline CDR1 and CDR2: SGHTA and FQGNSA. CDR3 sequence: CASSPHRGVAGGDEQFF. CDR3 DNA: TGTGCCAGCAGCCCCCACCGGGGTGTCGCGGGAGGGGATGAGCAGTTCTTC.

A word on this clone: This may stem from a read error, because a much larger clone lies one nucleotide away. In DNA, the CDR3 is TGTGCCAGCAGACCCCCCGAGGTGGAACATGAGCAGTTCTTC. Translation gives CASRPPEVEHEQFF. The genes are TRBV7-2 and TRBJ2-1; D is unresolved. This CDR3 comprises 14 residues. CDR1 is SGHTA and CDR2 is FQGNSA in the germline V gene. Deletions cut 6 bases from V and 8 bases from J, with 17 bases between.

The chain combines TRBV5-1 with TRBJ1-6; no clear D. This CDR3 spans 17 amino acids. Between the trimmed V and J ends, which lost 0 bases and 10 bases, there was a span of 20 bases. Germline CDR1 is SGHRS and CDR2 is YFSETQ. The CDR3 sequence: CASSLVSNTKVPSPLHF. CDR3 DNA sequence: TGCGCCAGCAGCTTGGTGTCTAATACTAAGGTTCCGTCACCCCTCCACTTT.

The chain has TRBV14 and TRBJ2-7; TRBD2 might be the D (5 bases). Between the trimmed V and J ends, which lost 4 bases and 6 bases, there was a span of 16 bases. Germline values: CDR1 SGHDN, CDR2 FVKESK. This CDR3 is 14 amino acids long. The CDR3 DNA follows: TGTGCCAGCAGCCCCCTCGGAGGCCGGTCCGAGCAGTACTTC. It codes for CASSPLGGRSEQYF. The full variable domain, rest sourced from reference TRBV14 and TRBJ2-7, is EAGVTQFPSHSVIEKGQTVTLRCDPISGHDNLYWYRRVMGKEIKFLLHFVKESKQDESGMPNNRFLAERTGGTYSTLKVQPAELEDSGVYFCASSPLGGRSEQYFGPGTRLTVT.

CDR3 sequence (DNA): TGTGCCAGCAGCTTGTCATTAGAGGATGGCTACACCTTC. It translates to CASSLSLEDGYTF. The chain couples TRBV5-4 to TRBJ1-2; no reliable D call. V lost 1 base and J 6 bases, leaving 10 bases between the germline ends. Germline assignment: CDR1 SGHNT and CDR2 YYREEE (reference sequence). The length of the CDR3 is 13 residues.

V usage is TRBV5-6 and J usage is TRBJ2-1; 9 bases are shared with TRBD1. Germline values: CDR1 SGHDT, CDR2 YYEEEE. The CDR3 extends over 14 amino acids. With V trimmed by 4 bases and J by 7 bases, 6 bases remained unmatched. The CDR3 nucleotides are TGTGCCAGCAGCGGGACAGGGTTGAGTAATGAGCAGTTCTTC. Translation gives CASSGTGLSNEQFF.

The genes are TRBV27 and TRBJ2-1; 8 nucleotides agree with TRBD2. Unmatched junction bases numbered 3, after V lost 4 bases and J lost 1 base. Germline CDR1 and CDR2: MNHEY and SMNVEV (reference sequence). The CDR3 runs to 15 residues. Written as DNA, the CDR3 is TGTGCCAGCAGTTCGCGGGGGGAATCCTACAATGAGCAGTTCTTC. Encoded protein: CASSSRGESYNEQFF.

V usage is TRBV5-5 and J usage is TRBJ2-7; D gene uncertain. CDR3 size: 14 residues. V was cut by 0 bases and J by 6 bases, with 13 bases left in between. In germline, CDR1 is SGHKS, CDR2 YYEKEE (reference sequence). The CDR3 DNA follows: TGTGCCAGCAGCTTGGCGAGTGCAGCAGGCGAGCAGTACTTC. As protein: CASSLASAAGEQYF. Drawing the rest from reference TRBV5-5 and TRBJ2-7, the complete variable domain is DAGVTQSPTHLIKTRGQQVTLRCSPISGHKSVSWYQQVLGQGPQFIFQYYEKEERGRGNFPDRFSARQFPNYSSELNVNALLLGDSALYLCASSLASAAGEQYFGPGTRLTVT.

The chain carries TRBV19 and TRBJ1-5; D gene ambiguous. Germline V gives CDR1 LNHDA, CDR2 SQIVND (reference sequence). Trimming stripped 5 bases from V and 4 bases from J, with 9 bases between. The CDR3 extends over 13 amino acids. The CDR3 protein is CASSPPGNQPQHF. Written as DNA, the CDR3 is TGTGCCAGTAGTCCGCCCGGGAATCAGCCCCAGCATTTT.

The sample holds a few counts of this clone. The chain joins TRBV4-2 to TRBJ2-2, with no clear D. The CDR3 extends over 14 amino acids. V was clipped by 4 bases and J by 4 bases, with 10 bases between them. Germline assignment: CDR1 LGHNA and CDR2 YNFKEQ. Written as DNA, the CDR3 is TGTGCCAGCAGCCGTGAGATGGGCACCGGGGAGCTGTTTTTT. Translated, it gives CASSREMGTGELFF.

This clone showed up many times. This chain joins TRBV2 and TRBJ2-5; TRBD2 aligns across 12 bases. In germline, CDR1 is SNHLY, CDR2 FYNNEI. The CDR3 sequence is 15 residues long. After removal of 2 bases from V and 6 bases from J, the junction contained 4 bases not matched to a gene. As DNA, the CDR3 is TGTGCCAGCAGTGAACTAGCGGGAGGGCAGAAGACCCAGTACTTC. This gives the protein CASSELAGGQKTQYF.

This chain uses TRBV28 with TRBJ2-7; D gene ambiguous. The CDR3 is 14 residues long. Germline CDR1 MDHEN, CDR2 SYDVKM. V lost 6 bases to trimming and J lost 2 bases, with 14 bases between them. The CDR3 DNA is TGTGCCAGCAGGGCGACGGCTACCACCTACGAGCAGTACTTC. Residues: CASRATATTYEQYF.

The CDR3 DNA reads as TGCGCCAGCAGCTTGGAGCCAGGGGTTGGCAATCAGCCCCAGCATTTT. Its translation: CASSLEPGVGNQPQHF. The chain has TRBV5-1 and TRBJ1-5, with TRBD1 as a possible D gene (6 bases). V shed 0 bases and J shed 2 bases, with 12 bases lying between them. Germline-derived CDR1 and CDR2 are SGHRS and YFSETQ. This CDR3 has 16 amino acids.

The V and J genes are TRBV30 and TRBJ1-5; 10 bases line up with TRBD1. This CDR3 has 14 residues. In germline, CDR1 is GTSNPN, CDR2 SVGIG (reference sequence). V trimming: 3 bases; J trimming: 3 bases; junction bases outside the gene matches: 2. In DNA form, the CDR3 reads TGTGCCTGGAGCGGACAGGGGGACAATCAGCCCCAGCATTTT. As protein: CAWSGQGDNQPQHF.

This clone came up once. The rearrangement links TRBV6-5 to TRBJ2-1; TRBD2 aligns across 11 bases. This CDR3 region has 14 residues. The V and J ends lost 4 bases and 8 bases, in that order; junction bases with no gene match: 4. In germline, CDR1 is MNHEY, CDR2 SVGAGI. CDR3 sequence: CASSLAGGPHEQFF. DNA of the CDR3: TGTGCCAGCAGTTTAGCGGGAGGGCCCCATGAGCAGTTCTTC.

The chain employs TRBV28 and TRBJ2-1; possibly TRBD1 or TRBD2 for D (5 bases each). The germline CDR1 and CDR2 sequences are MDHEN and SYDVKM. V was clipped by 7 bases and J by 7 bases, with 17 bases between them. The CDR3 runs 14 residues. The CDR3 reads CASTWGLKRNEQFF. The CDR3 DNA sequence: TGTGCCAGCACCTGGGGGTTAAAGAGGAATGAGCAGTTCTTC.

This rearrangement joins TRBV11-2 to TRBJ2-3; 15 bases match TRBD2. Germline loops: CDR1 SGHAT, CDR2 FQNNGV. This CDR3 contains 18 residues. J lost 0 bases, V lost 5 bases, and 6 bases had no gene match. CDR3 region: CASSLTGTSGRSTDTQYF. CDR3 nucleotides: TGTGCCAGCAGCCTGACCGGGACTAGCGGGAGGAGCACAGATACGCAGTATTTT.

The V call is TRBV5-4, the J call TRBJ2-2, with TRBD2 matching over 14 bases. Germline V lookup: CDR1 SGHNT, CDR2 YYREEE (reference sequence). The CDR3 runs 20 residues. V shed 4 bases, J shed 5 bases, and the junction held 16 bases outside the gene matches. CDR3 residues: CASSGGLAGGPEEYTGELFF. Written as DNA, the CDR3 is TGTGCCAGCAGCGGAGGACTAGCGGGAGGCCCGGAGGAATATACCGGGGAGCTGTTTTTT.

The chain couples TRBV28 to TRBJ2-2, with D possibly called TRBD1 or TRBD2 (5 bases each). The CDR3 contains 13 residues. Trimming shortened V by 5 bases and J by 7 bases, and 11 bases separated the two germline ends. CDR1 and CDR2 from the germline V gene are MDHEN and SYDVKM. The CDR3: CASSGGRYGELFF. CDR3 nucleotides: TGTGCCAGCAGTGGGGGTAGATACGGGGAGCTGTTTTTT.

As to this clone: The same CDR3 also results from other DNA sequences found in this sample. CDR3 DNA: TGTGCCAGCAGTTACTCGGGCAGCACAGATACGCAGTATTTT. Its protein is CASSYSGSTDTQYF. The V call is TRBV6-5, the J call TRBJ2-3; D remains unclear. Germline-derived CDR1 and CDR2 are MNHEY and SVGAGI. CDR3 length equals 14 residues. The V gene lost 0 bases and the J gene lost 0 bases, with 4 bases spanning the gap.